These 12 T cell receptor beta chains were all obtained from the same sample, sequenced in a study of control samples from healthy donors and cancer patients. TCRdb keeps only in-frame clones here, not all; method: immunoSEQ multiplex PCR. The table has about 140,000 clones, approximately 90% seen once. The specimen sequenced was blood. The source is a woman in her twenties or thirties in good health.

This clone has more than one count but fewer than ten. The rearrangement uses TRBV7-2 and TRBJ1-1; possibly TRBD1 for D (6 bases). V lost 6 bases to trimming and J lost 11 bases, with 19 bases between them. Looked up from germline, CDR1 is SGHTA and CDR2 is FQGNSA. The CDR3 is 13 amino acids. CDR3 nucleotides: TGTGCCAGCAGTTCCCGCGGGGGGGCAACGGCTTTCTTT. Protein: CASSSRGGATAFF.

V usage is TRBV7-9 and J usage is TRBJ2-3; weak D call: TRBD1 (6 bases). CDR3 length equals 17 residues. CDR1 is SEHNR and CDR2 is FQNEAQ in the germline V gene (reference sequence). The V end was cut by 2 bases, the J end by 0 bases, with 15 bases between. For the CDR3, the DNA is TGTGCCAGCAGCTTAAGCTGGGACACCTTTAGCACAGATACGCAGTATTTT. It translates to CASSLSWDTFSTDTQYF. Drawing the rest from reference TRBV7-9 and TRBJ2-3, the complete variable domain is DTGVSQNPRHKITKRGQNVTFRCDPISEHNRLYWYRQTLGQGPEFLTYFQNEAQLEKSRLLSDRFSAERPKGSFSTLEIQRTEQGDSAMYLCASSLSWDTFSTDTQYFGPGTRLTVL.

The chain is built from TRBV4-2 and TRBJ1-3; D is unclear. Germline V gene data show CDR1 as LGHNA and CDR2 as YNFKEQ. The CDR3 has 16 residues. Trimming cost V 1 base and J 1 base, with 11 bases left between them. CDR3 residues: CASSQVRGLSGNTIYF. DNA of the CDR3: TGTGCCAGCAGCCAAGTTCGGGGTTTATCTGGAAACACCATATATTTT.

CDR3 residues: CASKVTGHTDTQYF. The CDR3 DNA is TGTGCCAGCAAAGTGACAGGCCACACAGATACGCAGTATTTT. The rearrangement uses TRBV6-6 and TRBJ2-3; D may be TRBD1 (6 bases). The CDR3 is made up of 14 amino acids. V lost 7 bases and J lost 2, with 13 bases in between. CDR1 and CDR2 from the germline V gene are MNHNY and SVGAGI (reference sequence).

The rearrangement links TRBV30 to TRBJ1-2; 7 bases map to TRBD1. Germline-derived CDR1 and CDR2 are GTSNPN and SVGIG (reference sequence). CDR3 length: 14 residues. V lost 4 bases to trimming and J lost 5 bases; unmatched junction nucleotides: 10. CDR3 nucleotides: TGTGCCTGGACCCCATACAGGGGAGGGTATGGCTACACCTTC. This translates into CAWTPYRGGYGYTF. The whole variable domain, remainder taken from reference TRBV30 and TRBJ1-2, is SQTIHQWPATLVQPVGSPLSLECTVEGTSNPNLYWYRQAAGRGLQLLFYSVGIGQISSEVPQNLSASRPQDRQFILSSKKLLLSDSGFYLCAWTPYRGGYGYTFGSGTRLTVV.

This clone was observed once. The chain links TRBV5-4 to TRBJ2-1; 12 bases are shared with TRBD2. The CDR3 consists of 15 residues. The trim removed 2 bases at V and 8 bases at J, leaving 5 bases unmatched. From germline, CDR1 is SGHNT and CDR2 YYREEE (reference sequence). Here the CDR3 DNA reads TGTGCCAGCAGCTTCGGACTAGCGGGACAAGATGAGCAGTTCTTC. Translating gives CASSFGLAGQDEQFF.

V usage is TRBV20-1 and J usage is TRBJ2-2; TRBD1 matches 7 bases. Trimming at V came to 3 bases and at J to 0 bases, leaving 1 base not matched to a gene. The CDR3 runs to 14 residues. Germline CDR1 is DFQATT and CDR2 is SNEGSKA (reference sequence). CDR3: CSASQGANTGELFF. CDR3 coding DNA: TGCAGTGCTAGTCAGGGGGCGAACACCGGGGAGCTGTTTTTT.

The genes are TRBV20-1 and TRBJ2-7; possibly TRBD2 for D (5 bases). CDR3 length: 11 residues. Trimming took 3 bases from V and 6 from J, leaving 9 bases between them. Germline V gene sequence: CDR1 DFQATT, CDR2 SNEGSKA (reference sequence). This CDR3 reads CSASLDFEQYF. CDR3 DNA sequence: TGCAGTGCTAGTTTGGACTTCGAGCAGTACTTC.

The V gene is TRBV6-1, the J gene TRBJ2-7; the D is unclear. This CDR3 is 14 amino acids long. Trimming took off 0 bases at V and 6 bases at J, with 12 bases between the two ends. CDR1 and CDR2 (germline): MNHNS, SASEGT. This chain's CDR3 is CASSEADLGREQYF. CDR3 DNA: TGTGCCAGCAGTGAAGCGGACCTTGGGCGCGAGCAGTACTTC.

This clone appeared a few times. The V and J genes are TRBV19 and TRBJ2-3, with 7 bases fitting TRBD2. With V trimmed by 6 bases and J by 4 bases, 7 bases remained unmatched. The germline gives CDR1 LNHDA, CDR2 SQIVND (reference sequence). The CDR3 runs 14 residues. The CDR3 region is CASSVGLGPDTQYF. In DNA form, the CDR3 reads TGTGCCAGTAGCGTTGGACTAGGCCCAGATACGCAGTATTTT.

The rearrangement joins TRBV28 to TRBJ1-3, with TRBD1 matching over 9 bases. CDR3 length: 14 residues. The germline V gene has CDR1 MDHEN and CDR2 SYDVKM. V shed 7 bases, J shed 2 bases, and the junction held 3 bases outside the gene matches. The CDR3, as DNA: TGTGCCAGCATCACAGGGGGCGCTGGAAACACCATATATTTT. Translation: CASITGGAGNTIYF.

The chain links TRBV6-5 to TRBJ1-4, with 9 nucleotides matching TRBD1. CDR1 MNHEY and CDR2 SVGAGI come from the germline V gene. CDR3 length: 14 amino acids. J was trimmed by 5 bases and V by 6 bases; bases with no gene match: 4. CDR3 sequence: CASSRQGGNEKLFF. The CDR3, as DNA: TGTGCCAGCAGCAGACAGGGGGGGAATGAAAAACTGTTTTTT.